This T cell receptor beta chain was identified during a study of blood T cell repertoires in COVID-19. Study-level information: Sites in the United States, Italy and Spain provided acute and convalescent COVID-19 samples. In each case, the material was cDNA or gDNA derived from T cells, B-cell-depleted T cells, or PBMCs.

V dropped 1 base and J dropped 4; count of bases not matched to a gene: 5. Germline CDR1 is KGHSH and CDR2 is LQKENI. This CDR3 spans 16 amino acids. How the authors handled the data: The assay estimated nucleated cells by amplifying reference gene primers. The method was immunoSEQ multiplex PCR; TCRdb's version includes in-frame clones alone and lacks a portion of them. D and trimming come from the DNA, and the V and J calls and clone size come from that table. The sample includes 240,000 or so clones, roughly 86% seen only once; the top ten take roughly an eighth. This TCR derives from a man older than 75 with acute or convalescent COVID-19. This chain joins TRBV18 and TRBJ2-2, with 8 bases aligning to TRBD1. Sequences were obtained from peripheral blood. As DNA, the CDR3 is TGTGCCAGCTCACCACGTCAGGGGGCGAGCACCGGGGAGCTGTTTTTT. It codes for CASSPRQGASTGELFF.